Each of the 13 T cell receptor beta chains below was sequenced from the same sample in a study of shared clonotypes between healthy human individuals. TCRdb's table, derived via immunoSEQ multiplex PCR, lists solely in-frame clones and lacks some. The repertoire consists of roughly 2,500,000 clones, with approximately 94% occurring once and the leading ten covering 0.36%. Sequencing used naive CD4+ T cells from PBMCs. The subset is: CD45RA+ positively selected. The receptors shown here come from a man aged 18 to 35 in good health. Some clones in this sample may be carry-over from other donors' samples.

The rearrangement joins TRBV5-4 to TRBJ2-7; 12 bases align to TRBD2. V was clipped by 4 bases and J by 4 bases; unmatched bases: 3. The CDR3 extends over 14 amino acids. CDR1 is SGHNT and CDR2 is YYREEE in the germline V gene (reference sequence). CDR3 region: CASSRTSGMYEQYF. In DNA form, the CDR3 reads TGTGCCAGCAGCCGGACTAGCGGGATGTACGAGCAGTACTTC.

This clone was counted only a few times. This rearrangement joins TRBV30 to TRBJ1-1, with 10 bases that match TRBD1. Per germline, CDR1 GTSNPN and CDR2 SVGIG (reference sequence). V was clipped by 5 bases and J by 10 bases; unmatched bases: 7. The CDR3 contains 12 residues. The CDR3 region is CAWGDRGLGAFF. The CDR3 bases are TGTGCCTGGGGAGACAGGGGGCTTGGAGCTTTCTTT.

The chain has TRBV11-1 and TRBJ1-2; maybe TRBD1 (6 bases). V lost 5 bases, J lost 8 bases, and 9 bases lay in between. The CDR3 totals 11 residues. Germline V gene data show CDR1 as SGHAT and CDR2 as FQDESV (reference sequence). The CDR3 DNA is TGTGCCAGCAGCACAGGGCACGGCTACACCTTC. Encoded protein: CASSTGHGYTF.

V usage is TRBV15 and J usage is TRBJ2-5; the D is unclear. Germline CDR1 is LNHNV and CDR2 is YYDKDF (reference sequence). The CDR3 covers 15 residues. V dropped 5 bases and J dropped 5 bases, with 18 bases sitting between them. The CDR3 spells CATSPSSHGTETQYF. The CDR3 DNA reads TGTGCCACCAGCCCCTCTTCACACGGTACGGAGACCCAGTACTTC. Full variable domain (missing parts from reference TRBV15 and TRBJ2-5): DAMVIQNPRYQVTQFGKPVTLSCSQTLNHNVMYWYQQKSSQAPKLLFHYYDKDFNNEADTPDNFQSRRPNTSFCFLDIRSPGLGDTAMYLCATSPSSHGTETQYFGPGTRLLVL.

This chain connects TRBV14 to TRBJ2-3, with 8 bases aligning to TRBD2. Per the germline V gene, CDR1 is SGHDN and CDR2 is FVKESK. CDR3 length equals 15 residues. V gave up 3 bases and J gave up 8 bases; unmatched junction bases: 10. The CDR3 DNA sequence: TGTGCCAGCAGCCAGATAGCGGGGTCTATCGGTACGCAGTATTTT. It translates to CASSQIAGSIGTQYF. Full variable domain (missing parts from reference TRBV14 and TRBJ2-3): EAGVTQFPSHSVIEKGQTVTLRCDPISGHDNLYWYRRVMGKEIKFLLHFVKESKQDESGMPNNRFLAERTGGTYSTLKVQPAELEDSGVYFCASSQIAGSIGTQYFGPGTRLTVL.

The CDR3 reads CASSQDVRLAPSRRFF. DNA of the CDR3: TGCGCCAGCAGCCAAGATGTCAGACTAGCGCCCTCCAGGAGGTTCTTC. The chain joins TRBV4-1 to TRBJ2-1; TRBD2 aligns across 8 bases. The CDR3 extends over 16 amino acids. Germline trimming cut 0 bases from V and 15 bases from J; bases unmatched to any gene: 16. Germline CDR1 and CDR2: MGHRA and YSYEKL.

V gene TRBV6-1 combines with J gene TRBJ2-3, with D perhaps TRBD2 (7 bases). Germline lookup yields CDR1 MNHNS and CDR2 SASEGT. Deletions cut 5 bases from V and 0 bases from J, with 9 bases between. The CDR3 spans 14 residues. CDR3 in DNA: TGTGCCAGCAGTTGGGGGGGCAGCACAGATACGCAGTATTTT. Protein product: CASSWGGSTDTQYF.

The chain combines TRBV19 with TRBJ2-1, with D possibly TRBD2 on 5 matching bases. Trimming removed 3 bases from V and 6 bases from J, with 12 bases in between. This CDR3 contains 14 residues. Germline loops: CDR1 LNHDA, CDR2 SQIVND (reference sequence). The CDR3 bases are TGTGCCAGTAGTATTGGGAGCTACCCCAATGAGCAGTTCTTC. Its protein product is CASSIGSYPNEQFF.

With regard to this clone: The same CDR3 is also encoded by other DNA sequences in this sample. J is TRBJ2-1 and V is TRBV7-2, with 7 bases fitting TRBD2. The CDR3 is 15 residues long. Germline V gene sequence: CDR1 SGHTA, CDR2 FQGNSA. J lost 4 bases, V lost 5 bases, and 8 bases had no gene match. The CDR3 nucleotides read TGTGCCAGCAGCCTAGGGCGCGGGAGTTACAATGAGCAGTTCTTC. This gives the protein CASSLGRGSYNEQFF.

The rearrangement joins TRBV7-7 to TRBJ1-2, with a possible D match to TRBD1 (5 bases). V gave up 1 base and J gave up 0 bases, with 9 bases separating them. This CDR3 has 15 amino acids. CDR1 is SSHAT and CDR2 is FNYEAQ in the germline V gene (reference sequence). The DNA of the CDR3 is TGTGCCAGCAGCTTAGAAGGGGTGCCTAACTATGGCTACACCTTC. Translated: CASSLEGVPNYGYTF.

The CDR3 nucleotides read TGTGCCAGCAGCTCCGGGGGGCCCGACTATGGCTACACCTTC. Amino acids: CASSSGGPDYGYTF. V usage is TRBV5-4 and J usage is TRBJ1-2; tentative D call: TRBD1 (6 bases). V lost 3 bases and J 3 bases, leaving 12 bases between the germline ends. Per germline, CDR1 SGHNT and CDR2 YYREEE (reference sequence). This CDR3 contains 14 residues.

This clone was seen a few times. The sample contains more than one DNA sequence encoding this CDR3. The chain links TRBV7-2 to TRBJ1-4; no clear D. This CDR3 comprises 13 residues. The V and J ends lost 2 bases and 7 bases respectively, with 8 bases between them. Germline V gene data show CDR1 as SGHTA and CDR2 as FQGNSA. DNA for the CDR3: TGTGCCAGCAGCTTAAGGCGACTTGAAAAACTGTTTTTT. This encodes CASSLRRLEKLFF.

This clone was seen only once. The chain is built from TRBV4-3 and TRBJ2-2; 10 bases align to TRBD2. The germline V gene encodes CDR1 LGHNA and CDR2 YSLEER. J gave up 0 bases and V 0 bases, and 10 bases lay outside the gene matches. The CDR3 loop spans 20 amino acids. The CDR3 reads CASSQDPPSSGGTNTGELFF. For the CDR3, the DNA is TGCGCCAGCAGCCAAGACCCCCCCTCTAGCGGGGGCACGAACACCGGGGAGCTGTTTTTT.